This T cell receptor (beta chain) was documented in a study of early T cells in non-severe SARS-CoV-2 infection. The overall study: The authors sequenced bulk RNA from unsorted whole blood, leaving chains unpaired. The study, taken as a whole, reports: A preference for anti-spike CD8 responses marked VDJdb matching, which missed private and CD4 specificities.

This clonotype was observed a single time. Antigen: not known. V gave up 5 bases and J gave up 0 bases, with 11 bases separating them. Germline V gene data show CDR1 as MNHEY and CDR2 as SMNVEV (reference sequence). The CDR3 runs 15 residues. Individual cDNA molecules received unique molecular identifiers. TCRdb itself ran the 5' RACE reads through MiXCR, one entry per CDR3 protein. The sample consists of some 88,000 distinct CDR3 sequences, 15% to 20% of them appearing once. The TCR was taken from an adult who was a healthcare worker with PCR-confirmed SARS-CoV-2 infection or an uninfected control (not recorded which). The J gene is TRBJ1-3, the V gene TRBV27, with a weak D call TRBD1 (5 bases). Material: whole blood, obtained at baseline. CDR3 sequence: CASSPTGSSGNTIYF. Here the CDR3 DNA reads TGTGCCAGCAGTCCAACAGGTTCCTCTGGAAACACCATATATTTT.